This TCR beta chain was found in a study of T cell repertoires in cytomegalovirus infection. This clonotype turned up a few times. The antigen is not known. V was cut by 3 bases and J by 5 bases, with 8 bases left in between. Germline CDR1 SEHNR, CDR2 FQNEAQ (reference sequence). The CDR3 has 13 amino acids. TCRdb reprocessed the reads via MiXCR and lists one record per CDR3 protein. The sample records roughly 45,000 distinct CDR3 sequences, roughly 20% being singletons. This TCR came from a human donor in good health (CMV status not recorded). Some clones in this sample may be carry-over from other donors' samples. The chain carries TRBV7-9 and TRBJ1-5, with D uncertain. The sample taken for sequencing was PBMCs, sequenced either directly or after in vitro stimulation (not recorded which). The CDR3: CASSLNSDQPQHF. The CDR3 DNA reads TGTGCCAGCAGCTTGAACAGTGATCAGCCCCAGCATTTT.